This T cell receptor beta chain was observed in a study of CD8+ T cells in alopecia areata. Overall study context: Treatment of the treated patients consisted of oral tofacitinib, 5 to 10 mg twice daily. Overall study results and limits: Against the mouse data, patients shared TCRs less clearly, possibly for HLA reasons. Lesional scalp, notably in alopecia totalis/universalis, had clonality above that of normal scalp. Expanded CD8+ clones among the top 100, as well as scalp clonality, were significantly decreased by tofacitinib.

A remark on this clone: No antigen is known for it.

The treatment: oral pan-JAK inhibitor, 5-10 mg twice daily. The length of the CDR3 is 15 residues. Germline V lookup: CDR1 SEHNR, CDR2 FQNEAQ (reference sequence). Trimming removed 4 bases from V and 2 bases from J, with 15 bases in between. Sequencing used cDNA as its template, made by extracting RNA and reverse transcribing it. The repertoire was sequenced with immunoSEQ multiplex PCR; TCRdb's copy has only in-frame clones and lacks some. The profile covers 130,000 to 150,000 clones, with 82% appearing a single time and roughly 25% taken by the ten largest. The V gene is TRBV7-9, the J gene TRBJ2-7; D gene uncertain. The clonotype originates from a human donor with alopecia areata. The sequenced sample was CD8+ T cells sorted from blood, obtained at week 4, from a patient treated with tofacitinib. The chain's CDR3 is CASSSPRNRAYEQYF. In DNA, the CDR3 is TGTGCCAGCAGCTCGCCTCGGAACCGGGCCTACGAGCAGTACTTC.